These T cell receptor beta chains were read from a single sample in a study of blood T cell repertoires in COVID-19. Assay: immunoSEQ multiplex PCR; the TCRdb copy retains only in-frame clones and omits some. The sample records about 240,000 clones, roughly four fifths being singletons. Sequencing was performed on peripheral blood. The receptors were gathered from a woman in her 70s with acute or convalescent COVID-19. CDR3s include the opening cysteine and the closing phenylalanine or tryptophan. The order of the fields is J gene, D gene, clone size, V gene, CDR3 protein, CDR3 DNA. A D gene is named only where the DNA matches it firmly. Clone size is given for some rows only: seen once, a few or many times, or a class if the clone is expanded.

j_gene: TRBJ2-1; d_gene: TRBD2; abundance: .; v_gene: TRBV7-2; CDR3aa: CASSLAALAGGRWAFF; CDR3nt: TGTGCCAGCAGCTTAGCGGCTCTAGCGGGGGGGCGGTGGGCGTTCTTC
j_gene: TRBJ1-1; d_gene: .; abundance: .; v_gene: TRBV6-5; CDR3aa: CASRPNRRRNTEAFF; CDR3nt: TGTGCCAGCAGACCCAACCGACGGAGGAACACTGAAGCTTTCTTT
j_gene: TRBJ1-5; d_gene: .; abundance: few; v_gene: TRBV18; CDR3aa: CASSSGYQPQHF; CDR3nt: TGTGCCAGCTCAAGCGGGTATCAGCCCCAGCATTTT
j_gene: TRBJ2-1; d_gene: TRBD1; abundance: .; v_gene: TRBV4-3; CDR3aa: CASSPLGQGLYNEQFF; CDR3nt: TGCGCCAGCAGCCCCCTTGGACAGGGGCTTTACAATGAGCAGTTCTTC
j_gene: TRBJ2-1; d_gene: .; abundance: many; v_gene: TRBV14; CDR3aa: CASSQERGPYNEQFF; CDR3nt: TGTGCCAGCAGCCAGGAACGCGGTCCCTACAATGAGCAGTTCTTC
j_gene: TRBJ1-1; d_gene: .; abundance: .; v_gene: TRBV27; CDR3aa: CASRQGLGNTEAFF; CDR3nt: TGTGCCAGCAGGCAGGGATTGGGAAACACTGAAGCTTTCTTT
j_gene: TRBJ1-5; d_gene: TRBD1; abundance: .; v_gene: TRBV19; CDR3aa: CASSPSGRGPNQPQHF; CDR3nt: TGTGCCAGTAGTCCCTCAGGCAGGGGGCCTAATCAGCCCCAGCATTTT
j_gene: TRBJ1-5; d_gene: .; abundance: few; v_gene: TRBV7-2; CDR3aa: CASSLYRVQPQHF; CDR3nt: TGTGCCAGCAGCCTTTACAGGGTTCAGCCCCAGCATTTT
j_gene: TRBJ2-1; d_gene: .; abundance: .; v_gene: TRBV5-6; CDR3aa: CASSLGVQTYSYNEQFF; CDR3nt: TGTGCCAGCAGCTTGGGTGTACAGACGTACTCCTACAATGAGCAGTTCTTC
j_gene: TRBJ2-7; d_gene: .; abundance: once; v_gene: TRBV7-2; CDR3aa: CASSLSGLRGSYEQYF; CDR3nt: TGTGCCAGCAGCTTATCGGGGTTGCGGGGCTCCTACGAGCAGTACTTC
j_gene: TRBJ1-2; d_gene: TRBD1; abundance: .; v_gene: TRBV6-5; CDR3aa: CASTGGMNYGYTF; CDR3nt: TGTGCCAGTACAGGGGGCATGAACTATGGCTACACCTTC
j_gene: TRBJ1-4; d_gene: TRBD1; abundance: .; v_gene: TRBV19; CDR3aa: CASNPDRGNEKLFF; CDR3nt: TGTGCCAGTAACCCCGACAGGGGCAATGAAAAACTGTTTTTT
j_gene: TRBJ2-1; d_gene: TRBD2; abundance: .; v_gene: TRBV9; CDR3aa: CASSVEARVAGYNEQFF; CDR3nt: TGTGCCAGCAGCGTAGAGGCTCGGGTAGCGGGATACAATGAGCAGTTCTTC
j_gene: TRBJ1-2; d_gene: TRBD1; abundance: .; v_gene: TRBV9; CDR3aa: CASSVEQGALNGYTF; CDR3nt: TGTGCCAGCAGCGTAGAACAGGGGGCTTTGAATGGCTACACCTTC
j_gene: TRBJ2-7; d_gene: TRBD2; abundance: .; v_gene: TRBV7-2; CDR3aa: CASSLAGSGGLYEQYF; CDR3nt: TGTGCCAGCAGCTTAGCGGGGAGCGGGGGTCTATACGAGCAGTACTTC
j_gene: TRBJ1-3; d_gene: TRBD1; abundance: .; v_gene: TRBV11-2; CDR3aa: CASSAQTGDTIYF; CDR3nt: TGTGCCAGCAGCGCCCAGACAGGGGACACCATATATTTT
j_gene: TRBJ2-7; d_gene: TRBD1; abundance: .; v_gene: TRBV6-2/TRBV6-3; CDR3aa: CASSYNRDRESYEQYF; CDR3nt: TGTGCCAGCAGTTATAACCGGGACAGGGAATCCTACGAGCAGTACTTC
j_gene: TRBJ1-6; d_gene: TRBD1; abundance: .; v_gene: TRBV19; CDR3aa: CASTYLQGNSPLHF; CDR3nt: TGTGCCAGTACCTACCTACAGGGGAATTCACCCCTCCACTTT
j_gene: TRBJ2-3; d_gene: .; abundance: .; v_gene: TRBV5-1; CDR3aa: CASSLGTGGTDTQYF; CDR3nt: TGCGCCAGCAGCTTGGGGACCGGGGGCACAGATACGCAGTATTTT
j_gene: TRBJ1-1; d_gene: TRBD1; abundance: .; v_gene: TRBV11-2; CDR3aa: CASSPLQGGTEAFF; CDR3nt: TGTGCCAGCAGCCCGTTACAGGGGGGTACTGAAGCTTTCTTT
j_gene: TRBJ1-4; d_gene: TRBD1; abundance: .; v_gene: TRBV9; CDR3aa: CASSFTGATNEKLFF; CDR3nt: TGTGCCAGCAGCTTTACAGGGGCAACTAATGAAAAACTGTTTTTT
j_gene: TRBJ1-2; d_gene: .; abundance: .; v_gene: TRBV27; CDR3aa: CASSQTGEYGYTF; CDR3nt: TGTGCCAGCAGTCAGACAGGCGAGTATGGCTACACCTTC
j_gene: TRBJ1-5; d_gene: .; abundance: .; v_gene: TRBV21-1; CDR3aa: CASIPGGSSNQPQHF; CDR3nt: TGTGCCAGCATTCCAGGGGGGAGTAGCAATCAGCCCCAGCATTTT
j_gene: TRBJ1-5; d_gene: TRBD1; abundance: .; v_gene: TRBV28; CDR3aa: CASSSRVRGINQPQHF; CDR3nt: TGTGCCAGCAGTTCCCGAGTCAGGGGGATCAATCAGCCCCAGCATTTT
j_gene: TRBJ1-2; d_gene: TRBD1; abundance: .; v_gene: TRBV27; CDR3aa: CASSAQGAVGGYTF; CDR3nt: TGTGCCAGCAGTGCACAGGGGGCTGTTGGTGGCTACACCTTC
j_gene: TRBJ2-1; d_gene: .; abundance: .; v_gene: TRBV19; CDR3aa: CASSIRGSLFNEQFF; CDR3nt: TGTGCCAGTAGTATTCGGGGGTCGCTTTTCAATGAGCAGTTCTTC
j_gene: TRBJ1-1; d_gene: .; abundance: .; v_gene: TRBV10-3; CDR3aa: CAISEAGTINTEAFF; CDR3nt: TGTGCCATCAGTGAGGCGGGGACTATCAACACTGAAGCTTTCTTT
j_gene: TRBJ1-1; d_gene: .; abundance: .; v_gene: TRBV10-1; CDR3aa: CASSPQGLTEAFF; CDR3nt: TGCGCCAGCAGCCCTCAGGGACTCACTGAAGCTTTCTTT
j_gene: TRBJ1-2; d_gene: TRBD1; abundance: once; v_gene: TRBV24-1; CDR3aa: CATSDWNRGSYGYTF; CDR3nt: TGTGCCACCAGTGATTGGAACAGGGGAAGCTATGGCTACACCTTC
j_gene: TRBJ1-5; d_gene: TRBD1; abundance: .; v_gene: TRBV19; CDR3aa: CASSGGQGTHQPQHF; CDR3nt: TGTGCCAGTAGTGGGGGACAGGGGACCCATCAGCCCCAGCATTTT
j_gene: TRBJ2-3; d_gene: TRBD2; abundance: .; v_gene: TRBV28; CDR3aa: CASSSRGGPVDTQYF; CDR3nt: TGTGCCAGCAGTTCCCGGGGGGGGCCCGTAGATACGCAGTATTTT
j_gene: TRBJ1-5; d_gene: .; abundance: few; v_gene: TRBV15; CDR3aa: CATNQLGGLNQPQHF; CDR3nt: TGTGCCACCAATCAGCTCGGGGGACTAAATCAGCCCCAGCATTTT
j_gene: TRBJ1-2; d_gene: .; abundance: .; v_gene: TRBV7-2; CDR3aa: CASSLEGSRFNYTF; CDR3nt: TGTGCCAGCAGCTTAGAGGGGTCTCGATTTAATTACACCTTC
j_gene: TRBJ2-1; d_gene: TRBD1; abundance: .; v_gene: TRBV2; CDR3aa: CASSEDRGGKNEQFF; CDR3nt: TGTGCCAGCAGTGAGGACAGGGGGGGAAAAAATGAGCAGTTCTTC
j_gene: TRBJ2-7; d_gene: .; abundance: .; v_gene: TRBV9; CDR3aa: CASSVGQGGSYGQYF; CDR3nt: TGTGCCAGCAGCGTAGGCCAGGGAGGCTCCTACGGGCAGTACTTC
j_gene: TRBJ1-1; d_gene: .; abundance: .; v_gene: TRBV5-5; CDR3aa: CASSSGGENTEAFF; CDR3nt: TGTGCCAGCAGTTCCGGCGGGGAGAACACTGAAGCTTTCTTT
j_gene: TRBJ1-1; d_gene: .; abundance: .; v_gene: TRBV7-9; CDR3aa: CASSLVSGTEAFF; CDR3nt: TGTGCCAGCAGCTTAGTCTCAGGAACTGAAGCTTTCTTT
j_gene: TRBJ2-7; d_gene: .; abundance: .; v_gene: TRBV28; CDR3aa: CASSFYDVSYEQYF; CDR3nt: TGTGCCAGCAGTTTCTACGATGTCTCCTACGAGCAGTACTTC
j_gene: TRBJ1-6; d_gene: .; abundance: .; v_gene: TRBV7-2; CDR3aa: CASSVQGLGSPLHF; CDR3nt: TGTGCCAGCAGCGTACAGGGTTTGGGCTCACCCCTCCACTTT
j_gene: TRBJ2-1; d_gene: TRBD1; abundance: .; v_gene: TRBV18; CDR3aa: CASSRDRDNEQFF; CDR3nt: TGTGCCAGCTCCCGCGACAGGGACAATGAGCAGTTCTTC
j_gene: TRBJ2-3; d_gene: TRBD2; abundance: .; v_gene: TRBV6-6; CDR3aa: CASSYSGAQSTQYF; CDR3nt: TGTGCCAGCAGTTACAGCGGGGCCCAAAGTACGCAGTATTTT
j_gene: TRBJ1-6; d_gene: TRBD1; abundance: .; v_gene: TRBV18; CDR3aa: CASSPNPGGTSPLHF; CDR3nt: TGTGCCAGCTCACCAAATCCAGGGGGGACCTCACCCCTCCACTTT
j_gene: TRBJ2-5; d_gene: TRBD2; abundance: .; v_gene: TRBV5-1; CDR3aa: CASSLGSGGPGKETQYF; CDR3nt: TGCGCCAGCAGCTTAGGGAGCGGGGGGCCCGGAAAAGAGACCCAGTACTTC
j_gene: TRBJ1-1; d_gene: TRBD1; abundance: .; v_gene: TRBV3-1/TRBV3-2; CDR3aa: CASSTGGGTEAFF; CDR3nt: TGTGCCAGCAGCACAGGGGGAGGCACTGAAGCTTTCTTT
j_gene: TRBJ1-5; d_gene: .; abundance: .; v_gene: TRBV6-5; CDR3aa: CASSSQGIQPQHF; CDR3nt: TGTGCCAGCAGTAGTCAGGGAATTCAGCCCCAGCATTTT
j_gene: TRBJ2-5; d_gene: TRBD2; abundance: .; v_gene: TRBV30; CDR3aa: CAWRETSEQETQYF; CDR3nt: TGTGCCTGGAGGGAAACTAGCGAACAAGAGACCCAGTACTTC